This TCR beta chain was sequenced during a study of T cells after yellow fever vaccination (dated by TCRdb to between 2019 and 2020). With regard to the full study: Libraries from fractions with low cell numbers were prepared with the SMART-Seq v4 Ultra Low Input RNA kit. Bulk TCR alpha and beta repertoires were sequenced longitudinally to track T-cell clones before and after primary and booster YFV17D yellow fever vaccination. The cohort comprised two healthy male donors, one aged 18 to 29 and one aged 30 to 40 years. Bulk PBMC replicates and cell subsets were isolated from blood drawn at multiple timepoints before and after both primary and secondary immunization. Overall study results and their limits: Most clones expanded after primary vaccination were re-detected after the booster (almost 98% of CD4 and more than 70% of CD8), suggesting broad memory maintenance. FACS-sorted repertoires could contain abundant contaminating clonotypes from the bulk population, so computational filtering was required. A small share of clonotypes was detected in both CD4 and CD8 compartments, with the overlap likely arising from convergent recombination. The study included only two donors, which limits how far the findings can be generalized. Compared with the primary T-cell response, the secondary T-cell response was faster but weaker, reaching its peak on day 5 rather than on day 15.

Synthesis of TCR cDNA relied on 5'RACE template switching, a step that introduced a universal primer site along with unique molecular identifiers. cDNA synthesis was primed from both the TCR alpha and TCR beta constant segments. Libraries were amplified in two PCR steps, with sample barcodes and sequencing adapters added in the second step. Sequencing of the libraries was done on either Illumina HiSeq 2500 (2x100 bp) or NovaSeq (2x150 bp). Per the original workflow: Reads were demultiplexed and collapsed into UMI consensus sequences with MIGEC, and V(D)J alignment was performed with MiXCR. Vaccine-responding clonotypes were identified with edgeR using replicate PBMC samples, with FDR below 0.01 and a log2 fold change above 5 up to day 15 being required. Bulk clonotypes were assigned CD4 or CD8 identity according to which sequenced CD4 or CD8 repertoire held them at higher abundance. TCRdb redid the processing of the public reads, applying fastp at Q25 and MiXCR, and retained in-frame beta chains. Rows are combined by CDR3 protein, so each entry shows the most common genes and DNA. In this record, the V and J calls reflect TCRdb's handling and not the investigators' own analysis. The sample profile shows approximately 550,000 distinct CDR3 sequences; roughly 13% of them were found once. Clones ranked in the top ten supply about an eighth of the sample.

Details on this clonotype: The antigen it binds to is not known. Base qualities are missing; no much larger clone stands one base away.

Taken with the paper, the label for treatment or condition translates to: live attenuated yellow fever vaccine strain. Two biological replicates of bulk PBMCs were collected at each blood-draw timepoint. A standard Ficoll-Paque protocol was used to isolate PBMCs from peripheral blood. TriZol was used to extract RNA from bulk PBMCs, CD4 and CD8 fractions, and dextramer-positive and dextramer-negative fractions. The material sequenced was PBMCs, taken on the day of the yellow fever booster vaccination. The TCR originated in a man under 40 who received the YFV17D yellow fever vaccine.

The sequenced DNA: TGTGCCAGCAGCGAATCCTATGACGAGCAGTACTTC. It is translated as CASSESYDEQYF. The sequence joins TRBV5-8 to TRBJ2-7; no D gene call is confident. From the cysteine up to the phenylalanine, the CDR3 has a length of 12 residues. The CDR3 DNA has 36 bases and is translated from base 1. V is pared back by 4 bases and J by 5 bases, with 10 bases lying between the germline termini. CDR1 SGHTS and CDR2 YDEGEE are derived from the germline V gene.